This TCR beta chain is from a study of T cells in Graves' hyperthyroidism and ophthalmopathy. Broader study findings: The model predicted ophthalmopathy a median approximately seven months before onset. Stable hyperthyroidism and ophthalmopathy were separated using 13 V-J signatures. Appearing also in blood were most of the thyroid clonotypes expanded above 0.001.

With regard to this clonotype: Its antigen is not known. A read error is possible here, since a much larger clone lies one base away.

Template material for amplifying TCR beta CDR3 regions consisted of RNA transcripts. The HTBI primer set served for first-round RT-PCR of the TCR CDR3. TCRdb fed the multiplex PCR reads into MiXCR, producing one record per CDR3 protein. The sample consists of over 650,000 distinct CDR3 sequences, 45% of them appearing once. Trimming removed 0 bases at V and 10 bases at J, with 15 bases between. This CDR3 has 15 residues. The V gene's germline CDR1 is SNHLY and CDR2 FYNNEI. The receptor comes from an adult man with Graves' disease, either hyperthyroidism or ophthalmopathy (not recorded which). Sequencing used peripheral blood or thyroid tissue (not recorded which). This rearrangement joins TRBV2 to TRBJ1-4, with a tentative D call TRBD1 (6 bases). The DNA of the CDR3 is TGTGCCAGCAGTGAAGCTTGGGGGGCATGGGGAAAACTGTTTTTT. Its protein is CASSEAWGAWGKLFF.